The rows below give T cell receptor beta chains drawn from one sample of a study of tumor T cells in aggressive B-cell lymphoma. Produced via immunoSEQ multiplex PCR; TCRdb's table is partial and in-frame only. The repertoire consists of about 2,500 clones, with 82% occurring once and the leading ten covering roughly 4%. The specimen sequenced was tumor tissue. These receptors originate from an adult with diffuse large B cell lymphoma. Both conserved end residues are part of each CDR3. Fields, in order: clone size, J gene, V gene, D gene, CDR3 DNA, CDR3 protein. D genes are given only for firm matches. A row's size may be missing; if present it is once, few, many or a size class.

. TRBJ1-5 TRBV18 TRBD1 TGTGCCAGCTCACCGATCCGTGCGACAGGGAGCAATCAGCCCCAGCATTTT CASSPIRATGSNQPQHF
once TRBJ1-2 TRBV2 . TGTGCCAGCAGTCATCCAGCCGCCAGGATCTATGGCTACACCTTC CASSHPAARIYGYTF
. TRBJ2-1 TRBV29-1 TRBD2 TGCAGCGTTGAGGGACTAGCGGGAGTAAATGAGCAGTTCTTC CSVEGLAGVNEQFF
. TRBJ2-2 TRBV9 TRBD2 TGTGCCAGCAGCGTTTTGCGGGAGGGAGCCGGGGAGCTGTTTTTT CASSVLREGAGELFF
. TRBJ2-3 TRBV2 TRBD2 TGTGCCAGCAGCTACCCCTTTTGGCGGGAGGTGCCAGATACGCAGTATTTT CASSYPFWREVPDTQYF
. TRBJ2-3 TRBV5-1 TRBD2 TGCGCCAGCAGCTTGGCTAGCGGGAGCACAGATACGCAGTATTTT CASSLASGSTDTQYF
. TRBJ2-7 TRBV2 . TGTGCCAGCAGTGAAGGAGCAGGGCTCTCCTACGAGCAGTACTTC CASSEGAGLSYEQYF
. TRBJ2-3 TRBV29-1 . TGCAGCGTTGAAGATCGGCTGAGGGGGAGTTTTACGCAGTATTTT CSVEDRLRGSFTQYF
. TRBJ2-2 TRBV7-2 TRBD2 TGTGCCAGCAGCCCGGGGGGGAGCCTGAACACCGGGGAGCTGTTTTTT CASSPGGSLNTGELFF
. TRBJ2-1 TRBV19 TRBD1 TGTGCCAGTAGCCTACCACAGGGGAGCTCCTACAATGAGCAGTTCTTC CASSLPQGSSYNEQFF
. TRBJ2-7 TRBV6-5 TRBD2 TGTGCCAGCAGTTACTCCCTAGCGGGGGCCTACGAGCAGTACTTC CASSYSLAGAYEQYF
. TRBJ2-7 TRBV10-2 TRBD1 TGCGCCAGCAGTGAGTCATCCCCAAGGGGGCCTCTTTCCTACGAGCAGTACTTC CASSESSPRGPLSYEQYF
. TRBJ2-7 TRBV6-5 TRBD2 TGTGCCAGCAGCCTTCAAGCGGGAGGGCCATACGAGCAGTACTTC CASSLQAGGPYEQYF
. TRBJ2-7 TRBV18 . TGTGCCAGCTCCCCCCGGGACTTCTCCTACGAGCAGTACTTC CASSPRDFSYEQYF
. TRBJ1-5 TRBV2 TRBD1 TGTGCCAGCAGTGAGGACAGGGGGGACGATCAGCCCCAGCATTTT CASSEDRGDDQPQHF
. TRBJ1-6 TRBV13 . TGTGCCAGCAGCTCACTGGAAGGGGAAGGTAATTCTCCCCTCCACTTT CASSSLEGEGNSPLHF
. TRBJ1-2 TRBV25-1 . TGTGCCAGCAGTGCCGCTGGGACATTTTATGGCTACACCTTC CASSAAGTFYGYTF
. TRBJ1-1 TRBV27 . TGTGCCAGCAGTTTAAGACAGATGAACACTGAAGCTTTCTTT CASSLRQMNTEAFF
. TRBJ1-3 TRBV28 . TGTGCCAGCAGCTTGCCATCCAGCTCTGGAAACACCATATATTTT CASSLPSSSGNTIYF
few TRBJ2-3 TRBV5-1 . TGCGCCAGCAGCTTTGAATTAGGGGGTGCAGATACGCAGTATTTT CASSFELGGADTQYF
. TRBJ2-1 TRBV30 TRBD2 TGTGCCTGGAGTGGAGGGGCGGGAGTCATTTCCTACAATGAGCAGTTCTTC CAWSGGAGVISYNEQFF
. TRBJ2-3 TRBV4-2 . TGTGCCAGCAGCCAAGAGAAGGGAGGTACGCAGTATTTT CASSQEKGGTQYF
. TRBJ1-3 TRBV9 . TGTGCCAGCAGCGTATCCTACGGAAACACCATATATTTT CASSVSYGNTIYF
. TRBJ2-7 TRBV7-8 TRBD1 TGTGCCAGCAGCTTACCTGGACAGGCGCTCTACGAGCAGTACTTC CASSLPGQALYEQYF
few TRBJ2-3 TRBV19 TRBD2 TGTGCCAGTAGTATAGGGAGGCTAGCGGTCACAGATACGCAGTATTTT CASSIGRLAVTDTQYF